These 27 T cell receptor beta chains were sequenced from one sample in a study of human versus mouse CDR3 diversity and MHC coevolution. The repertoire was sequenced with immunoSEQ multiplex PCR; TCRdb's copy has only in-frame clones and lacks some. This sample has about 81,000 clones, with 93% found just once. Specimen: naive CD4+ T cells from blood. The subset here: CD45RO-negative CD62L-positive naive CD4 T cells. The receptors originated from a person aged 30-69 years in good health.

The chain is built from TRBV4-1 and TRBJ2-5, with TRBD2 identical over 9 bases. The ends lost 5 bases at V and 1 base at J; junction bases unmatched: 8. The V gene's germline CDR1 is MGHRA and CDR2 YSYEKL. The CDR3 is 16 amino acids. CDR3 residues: CASSGRLAGSQETQYF. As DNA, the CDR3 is TGCGCCAGCAGCGGTCGGCTAGCGGGGTCCCAAGAGACCCAGTACTTC.

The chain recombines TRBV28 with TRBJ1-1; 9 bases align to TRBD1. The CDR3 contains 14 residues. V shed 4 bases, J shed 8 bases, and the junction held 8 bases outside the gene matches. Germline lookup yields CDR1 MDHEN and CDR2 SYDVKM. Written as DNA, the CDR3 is TGTGCCAGCAGTTCGGGACAGGGAGATTTAGAAGCTTTCTTT. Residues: CASSSGQGDLEAFF. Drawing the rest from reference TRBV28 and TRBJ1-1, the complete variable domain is DVKVTQSSRYLVKRTGEKVFLECVQDMDHENMFWYRQDPGLGLRLIYFSYDVKMKEKGDIPEGYSVSREKKERFSLILESASTNQTSMYLCASSSGQGDLEAFFGQGTRLTVV.

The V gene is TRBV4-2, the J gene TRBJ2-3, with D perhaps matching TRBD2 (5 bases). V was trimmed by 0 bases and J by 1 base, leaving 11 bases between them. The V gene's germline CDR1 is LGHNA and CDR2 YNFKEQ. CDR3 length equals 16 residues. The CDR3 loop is CASSQESGLGTDTQYF. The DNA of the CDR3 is TGTGCCAGCAGCCAAGAATCAGGACTCGGCACAGATACGCAGTATTTT.

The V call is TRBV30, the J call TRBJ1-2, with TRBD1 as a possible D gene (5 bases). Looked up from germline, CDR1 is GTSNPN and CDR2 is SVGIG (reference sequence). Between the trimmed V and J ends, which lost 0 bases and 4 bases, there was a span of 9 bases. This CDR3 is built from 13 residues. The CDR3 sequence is CAWSVRQFYGYTF. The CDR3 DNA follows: TGTGCCTGGAGTGTACGACAGTTCTATGGCTACACCTTC. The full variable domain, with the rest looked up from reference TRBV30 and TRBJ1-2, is SQTIHQWPATLVQPVGSPLSLECTVEGTSNPNLYWYRQAAGRGLQLLFYSVGIGQISSEVPQNLSASRPQDRQFILSSKKLLLSDSGFYLCAWSVRQFYGYTFGSGTRLTVV.

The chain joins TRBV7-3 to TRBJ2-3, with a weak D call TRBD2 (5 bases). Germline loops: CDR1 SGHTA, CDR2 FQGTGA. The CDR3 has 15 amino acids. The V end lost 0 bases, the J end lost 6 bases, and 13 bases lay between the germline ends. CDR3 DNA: TGTGCCAGCAGCTTAACAAATGGCGGGTGGGATACGCAGTATTTT. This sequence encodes CASSLTNGGWDTQYF. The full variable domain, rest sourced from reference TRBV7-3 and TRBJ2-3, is GAGVSQTPSNKVTEKGKYVELRCDPISGHTALYWYRQSLGQGPEFLIYFQGTGAADDSGLPNDRFFAVRPEGSVSTLKIQRTERGDSAVYLCASSLTNGGWDTQYFGPGTRLTVL.

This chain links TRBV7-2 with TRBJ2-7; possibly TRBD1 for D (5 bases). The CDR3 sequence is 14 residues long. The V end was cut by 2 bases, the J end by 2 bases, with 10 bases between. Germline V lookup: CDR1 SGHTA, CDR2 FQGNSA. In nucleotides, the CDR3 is TGTGCCAGCAGCTTAACCCAGGGTACCTACGAGCAGTACTTC. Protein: CASSLTQGTYEQYF.

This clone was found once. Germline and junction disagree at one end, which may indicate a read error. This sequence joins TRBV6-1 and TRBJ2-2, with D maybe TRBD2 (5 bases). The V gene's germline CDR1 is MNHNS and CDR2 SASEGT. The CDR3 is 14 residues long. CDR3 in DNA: TGTGCCAGCAGTGCGAGACGGGAACACCGGGGAGCTGTTTTT. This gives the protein CASSARREHRGAVF.

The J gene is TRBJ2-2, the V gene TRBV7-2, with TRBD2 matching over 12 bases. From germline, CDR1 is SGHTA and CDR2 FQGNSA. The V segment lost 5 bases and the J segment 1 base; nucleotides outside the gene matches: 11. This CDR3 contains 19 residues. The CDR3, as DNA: TGTGCCAGCAGCCAGCCCAGGACACTAGCGGGAGGGAACACCGGGGAGCTGTTTTTT. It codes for CASSQPRTLAGGNTGELFF.

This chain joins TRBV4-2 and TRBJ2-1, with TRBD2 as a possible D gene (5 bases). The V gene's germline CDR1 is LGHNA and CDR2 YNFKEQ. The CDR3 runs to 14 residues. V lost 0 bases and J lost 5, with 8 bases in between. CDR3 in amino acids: CASSQEKGDNEQFF. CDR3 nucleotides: TGTGCCAGCAGCCAAGAGAAGGGAGACAATGAGCAGTTCTTC.

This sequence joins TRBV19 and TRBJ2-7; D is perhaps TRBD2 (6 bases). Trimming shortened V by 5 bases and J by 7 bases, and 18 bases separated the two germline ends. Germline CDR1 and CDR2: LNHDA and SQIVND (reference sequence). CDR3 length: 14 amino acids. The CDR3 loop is CASSLLPGLGEQYF. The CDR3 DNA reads TGTGCCAGTAGTCTCCTCCCGGGACTCGGGGAGCAGTACTTC.

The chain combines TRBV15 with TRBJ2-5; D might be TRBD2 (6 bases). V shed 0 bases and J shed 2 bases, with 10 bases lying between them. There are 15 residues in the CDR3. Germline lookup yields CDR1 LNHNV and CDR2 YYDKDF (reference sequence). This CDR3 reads CATSREQTSQETQYF. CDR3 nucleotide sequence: TGTGCCACCAGCAGAGAACAGACTAGTCAAGAGACCCAGTACTTC.

This CDR3 reads CASSPGGLVEAFF. The DNA for the CDR3 is TGTGCCAGCAGTCCGGGGGGACTGGTTGAAGCTTTCTTT. The rearrangement links TRBV6-5 to TRBJ1-1; tentative D call: TRBD1 (5 bases). Trimming stripped 5 bases from V and 7 bases from J, with 14 bases between. The CDR3 is 13 residues long. CDR1 is MNHEY and CDR2 is SVGAGI in the germline V gene.

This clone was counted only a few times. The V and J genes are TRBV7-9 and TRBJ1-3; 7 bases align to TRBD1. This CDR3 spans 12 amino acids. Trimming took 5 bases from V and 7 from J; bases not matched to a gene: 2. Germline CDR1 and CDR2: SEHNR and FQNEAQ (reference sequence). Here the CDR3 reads CASSPTGNTIYF. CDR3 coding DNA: TGTGCCAGCAGCCCGACAGGGAACACCATATATTTT.

CDR3 residues: CASSYAARGTKNIQYF. As DNA, the CDR3 is TGTGCCAGCAGTTACGCGGCCAGGGGGACCAAAAACATTCAGTACTTC. J is TRBJ2-4 and V is TRBV27; TRBD1 matches at 7 bases. Germline CDR1 MNHEY, CDR2 SMNVEV (reference sequence). Germline trimming cut 4 bases from V and 2 bases from J; bases unmatched to any gene: 8. The length of the CDR3 is 16 residues.

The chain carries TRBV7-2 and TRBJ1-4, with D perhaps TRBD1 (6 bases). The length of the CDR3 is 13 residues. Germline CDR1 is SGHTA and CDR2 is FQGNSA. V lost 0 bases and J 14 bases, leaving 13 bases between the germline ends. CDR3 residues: CASSLADPGDLFF. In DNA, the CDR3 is TGTGCCAGCAGCTTAGCCGACCCAGGGGACCTGTTTTTT.

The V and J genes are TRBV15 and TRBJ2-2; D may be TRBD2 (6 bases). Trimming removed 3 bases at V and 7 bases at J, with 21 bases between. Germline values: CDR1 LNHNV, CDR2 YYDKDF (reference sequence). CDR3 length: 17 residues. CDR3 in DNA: TGTGCCACCAGCAGGGTAATTGGTGGAGGGGCTAACGGGGAGCTGTTTTTT. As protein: CATSRVIGGGANGELFF.

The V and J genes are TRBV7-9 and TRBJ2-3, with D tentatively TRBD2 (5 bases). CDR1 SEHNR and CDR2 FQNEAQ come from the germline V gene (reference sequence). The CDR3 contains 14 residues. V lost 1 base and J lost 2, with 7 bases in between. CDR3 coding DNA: TGTGCCAGCAGCTTAGACGGGATCACAGATACGCAGTATTTT. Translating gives CASSLDGITDTQYF.

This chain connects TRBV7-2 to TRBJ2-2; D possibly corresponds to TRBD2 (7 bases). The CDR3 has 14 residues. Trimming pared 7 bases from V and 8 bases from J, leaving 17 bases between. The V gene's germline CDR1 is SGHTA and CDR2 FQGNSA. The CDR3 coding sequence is TGTGCCAGCACCCCCCGAGGGGGAGGGGGGGAGCTGTTTTTT. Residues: CASTPRGGGGELFF.

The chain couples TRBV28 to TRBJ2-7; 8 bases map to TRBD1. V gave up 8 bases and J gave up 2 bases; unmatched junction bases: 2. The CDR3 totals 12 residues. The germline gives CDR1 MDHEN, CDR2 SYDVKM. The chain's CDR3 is CASGQGPYEQYF. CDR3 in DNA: TGTGCCAGCGGACAGGGCCCCTACGAGCAGTACTTC.

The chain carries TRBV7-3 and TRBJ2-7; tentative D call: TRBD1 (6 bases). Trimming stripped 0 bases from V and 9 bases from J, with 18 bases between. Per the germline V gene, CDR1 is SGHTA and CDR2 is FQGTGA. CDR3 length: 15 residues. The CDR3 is CASSLTPYEGDRQYF. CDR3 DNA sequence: TGTGCCAGCAGCTTAACCCCGTACGAGGGGGATCGGCAGTACTTC.

CDR3 nucleotides: TGTGCCAGCAGCGTAGGACCAGGGGAGTACGAGCAGTACTTC. Protein sequence: CASSVGPGEYEQYF. The chain has TRBV9 and TRBJ2-7, with D tentatively TRBD1 (6 bases). V lost 0 bases and J lost 4, with 11 bases in between. The CDR3 loop spans 14 amino acids. CDR1 is SGDLS, CDR2 YYNGEE, per germline.

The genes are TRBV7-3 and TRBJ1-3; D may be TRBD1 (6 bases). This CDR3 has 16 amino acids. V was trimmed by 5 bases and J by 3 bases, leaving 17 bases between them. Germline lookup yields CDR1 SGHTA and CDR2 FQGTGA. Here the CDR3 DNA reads TGTGCCAGCAGCCCCCAAGGGGGTGTGGTTGGAAACACCATATATTTT. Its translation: CASSPQGGVVGNTIYF.

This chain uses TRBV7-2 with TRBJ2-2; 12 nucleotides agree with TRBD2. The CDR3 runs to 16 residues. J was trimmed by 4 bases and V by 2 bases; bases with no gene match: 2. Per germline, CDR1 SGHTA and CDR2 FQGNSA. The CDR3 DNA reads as TGTGCCAGCAGCTTATCACTAGCGGGGGGCACCGGGGAGCTGTTTTTT. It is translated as CASSLSLAGGTGELFF.

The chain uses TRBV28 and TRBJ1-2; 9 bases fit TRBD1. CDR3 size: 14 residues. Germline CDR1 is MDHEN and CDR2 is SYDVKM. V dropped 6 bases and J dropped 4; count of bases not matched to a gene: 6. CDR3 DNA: TGTGCCAGCAGACCTACAGGGGGCTTCTATGGCTACACCTTC. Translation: CASRPTGGFYGYTF.

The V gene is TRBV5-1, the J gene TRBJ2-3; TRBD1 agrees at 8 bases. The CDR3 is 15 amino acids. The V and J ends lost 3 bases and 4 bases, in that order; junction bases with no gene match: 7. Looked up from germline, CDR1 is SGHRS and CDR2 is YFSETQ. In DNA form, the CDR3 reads TGCGCCAGCAGCTCAGGGGGCGGGTCGGCAGATACGCAGTATTTT. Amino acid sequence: CASSSGGGSADTQYF.

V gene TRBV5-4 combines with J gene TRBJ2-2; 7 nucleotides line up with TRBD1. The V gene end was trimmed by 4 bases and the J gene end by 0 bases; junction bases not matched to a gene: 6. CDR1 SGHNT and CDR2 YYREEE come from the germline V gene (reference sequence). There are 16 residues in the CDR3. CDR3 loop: CASSPRQGSNTGELFF. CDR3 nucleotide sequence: TGTGCCAGCAGCCCCCGACAGGGATCGAACACCGGGGAGCTGTTTTTT. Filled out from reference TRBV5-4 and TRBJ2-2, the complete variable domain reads ETGVTQSPTHLIKTRGQQVTLRCSSQSGHNTVSWYQQALGQGPQFIFQYYREEENGRGNFPPRFSGLQFPNYSSELNVNALELDDSALYLCASSPRQGSNTGELFFGEGSRLTVL.

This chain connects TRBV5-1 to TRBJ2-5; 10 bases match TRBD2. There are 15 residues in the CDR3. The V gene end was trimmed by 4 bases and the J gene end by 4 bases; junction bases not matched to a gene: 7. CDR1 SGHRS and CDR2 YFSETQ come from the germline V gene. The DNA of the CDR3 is TGCGCCAGCAGCCTTAGCGGGAGGTTAGGAGAGACCCAGTACTTC. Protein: CASSLSGRLGETQYF.